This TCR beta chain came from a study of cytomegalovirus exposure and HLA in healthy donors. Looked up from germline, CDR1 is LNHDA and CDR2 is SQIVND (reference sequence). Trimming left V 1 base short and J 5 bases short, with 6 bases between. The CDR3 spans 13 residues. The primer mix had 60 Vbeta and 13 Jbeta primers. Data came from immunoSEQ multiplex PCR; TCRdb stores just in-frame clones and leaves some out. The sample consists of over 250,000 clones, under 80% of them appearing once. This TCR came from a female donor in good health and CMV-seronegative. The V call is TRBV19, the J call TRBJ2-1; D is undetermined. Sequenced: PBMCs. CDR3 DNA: TGTGCCAGTAGTATAGTCAGTCACAATGAGCAGTTCTTC. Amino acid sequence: CASSIVSHNEQFF.